The 26 T cell receptor beta chains listed next were all sequenced from one sample in a study of shared clonotypes between healthy human individuals (TCRdb year 2020). The method behind the library was the immunoSEQ multiplex PCR assay. In TCRdb, the immuneACCESS table is reduced to in-frame sequences with V and J assigned. These tables do not hold every clone; where another copy was compared, an unresolved V gene accounts for under half, and the others remain unexplained. Recorded for this sample are roughly 2.6 million clones; around nine tenths of them occurred a single time. The ten largest clones represent under 0.15% of the sample. Sequences were obtained from naive CD4+ T cells sorted from blood. Reading the label with the study, this specimen's cell subset or site is: CD45RA+ positively selected. The receptors derive from a man in his late teens or twenties in good health.

The rearrangement links TRBV4-2 to TRBJ2-7; the match to TRBD1 covers 7 bases. The junction had 2 bases not matched to a gene; V was cut back by 0 bases and J by 6 bases. Germline CDR1 LGHNA, CDR2 YNFKEQ. This CDR3 contains 13 residues. Here the CDR3 DNA reads TGTGCCAGCAGCCAAGAGACAGGGTTCGAGCAGTACTTC. It yields the protein CASSQETGFEQYF.

Notes on this clone: The same CDR3 is also encoded by other DNA sequences in this sample. The V and J genes are TRBV18 and TRBJ1-2; 11 nucleotides match TRBD1. With V trimmed by 3 bases and J by 2 bases, 5 bases remained unmatched. The CDR3 has 16 residues. CDR1 and CDR2 (germline): KGHSH, LQKENI. CDR3 DNA sequence: TGTGCCAGCTCACCGCTAGGGACAGGGGGAAACTATGGCTACACCTTC. Protein sequence: CASSPLGTGGNYGYTF.

The chain links TRBV2 to TRBJ1-1; 8 nucleotides agree with TRBD1. V lost 5 bases to trimming and J lost 4 bases; unmatched junction nucleotides: 9. The V gene's germline CDR1 is SNHLY and CDR2 FYNNEI. CDR3 length: 15 amino acids. The CDR3 loop is CASSSIGTGSTEAFF. The CDR3 nucleotides are TGTGCCAGCAGTTCTATAGGGACAGGTAGCACTGAAGCTTTCTTT.

V and J are TRBV7-2 and TRBJ1-6, with 7 nucleotides matching TRBD1. The CDR3 totals 14 residues. The germline V gene encodes CDR1 SGHTA and CDR2 FQGNSA. The ends lost 4 bases at V and 10 bases at J; junction bases unmatched: 7. CDR3 in amino acids: CASSSWTGSSPLHF. CDR3 nucleotide sequence: TGTGCCAGCAGCTCGTGGACAGGCTCATCACCCCTCCACTTT.

On this clone itself: This sample also contains other DNA sequences that code for the same CDR3. V gene TRBV6-5 combines with J gene TRBJ2-1; D ambiguous. Germline assignment: CDR1 MNHEY and CDR2 SVGAGI. Trimming shortened V by 4 bases and J by 10 bases, and 8 bases separated the two germline ends. This CDR3 spans 11 amino acids. In DNA form, the CDR3 reads TGTGCCAGCAGTTCCCCCGGGGAGCAGTTCTTC. This sequence encodes CASSSPGEQFF.

The rearrangement joins TRBV7-2 to TRBJ2-2, with TRBD2 matching 12 bases. The CDR3 totals 16 residues. Germline V lookup: CDR1 SGHTA, CDR2 FQGNSA. V lost 4 bases to trimming and J lost 7 bases; unmatched junction nucleotides: 7. The CDR3 protein is CASSSSSGRAHGELFF. The CDR3 DNA is TGTGCCAGCAGCTCTTCTAGCGGGAGGGCCCACGGGGAGCTGTTTTTT.

This clone was counted only a few times. For the CDR3, the DNA is TGTGCCAGCAGCCCGGACCCGGGGTGGAATCAGCCCCAGCATTTT. This translates into CASSPDPGWNQPQHF. This chain links TRBV9 with TRBJ1-5; no definite D call. The CDR3 contains 15 residues. V was clipped by 4 bases and J by 4 bases, with 15 bases between them. The germline CDR1 and CDR2 sequences are SGDLS and YYNGEE.

The chain has TRBV5-1 and TRBJ1-4; D is unclear. Trimming cost V 0 bases and J 8 bases, with 11 bases left between them. This CDR3 is built from 14 residues. Germline assignment: CDR1 SGHRS and CDR2 YFSETQ. CDR3: CASSLASPAEKLFF. DNA for the CDR3: TGCGCCAGCAGCTTGGCTTCTCCGGCGGAAAAACTGTTTTTT.

DNA for the CDR3: TGTGCCAGCTCACTCGGACTAGCGGGCTCCTACAATGAGCAGTTCTTC. Translating gives CASSLGLAGSYNEQFF. The chain couples TRBV18 to TRBJ2-1; 11 bases map to TRBD2. Germline V gene sequence: CDR1 KGHSH, CDR2 LQKENI. The CDR3 runs to 16 residues. J gave up 0 bases and V 4 bases, and 2 bases lay outside the gene matches.

The J gene is TRBJ1-2, the V gene TRBV6-1; D unclear. From germline, CDR1 is MNHNS and CDR2 SASEGT. V lost 2 bases, J lost 5 bases, and 15 bases lay in between. The CDR3 runs to 15 residues. In nucleotides, the CDR3 is TGTGCCAGCAGTGAAATGTCGAGTCCCCTTTATGGCTACACCTTC. Translating it yields CASSEMSSPLYGYTF.

This sequence joins TRBV30 and TRBJ2-3; TRBD2 is a possible D gene (6 bases). Between the trimmed V and J ends, which lost 8 bases and 2 bases, there was a span of 17 bases. The CDR3 runs to 14 residues. CDR1 is GTSNPN, CDR2 SVGIG, per germline (reference sequence). This CDR3 reads CAGSGTLNTDTQYF. DNA for the CDR3: TGTGCCGGTTCAGGGACTCTAAACACAGATACGCAGTATTTT.

The V gene is TRBV5-1, the J gene TRBJ2-5; 10 positions agree with TRBD2. There are 15 residues in the CDR3. Germline lookup yields CDR1 SGHRS and CDR2 YFSETQ. Losses at the gene ends were 3 bases for V and 0 bases for J; bases not matched to a gene: 2. The chain's CDR3 is CASSSGTSDQETQYF. The CDR3 bases are TGCGCCAGCAGCTCCGGGACTAGCGACCAAGAGACCCAGTACTTC.

V is TRBV7-2 and J is TRBJ2-7; 7 bases map to TRBD2. In germline, CDR1 is SGHTA, CDR2 FQGNSA. V shed 2 bases, J shed 7 bases, and the junction held 14 bases outside the gene matches. The CDR3 contains 16 residues. CDR3 protein: CASSLSLASGTVEQYF. The CDR3 DNA sequence: TGTGCCAGCAGCTTATCCTTGGCTAGCGGTACGGTGGAGCAGTACTTC.

The chain links TRBV27 to TRBJ2-2; TRBD2 matches 9 bases. CDR1 MNHEY and CDR2 SMNVEV come from the germline V gene (reference sequence). The V and J ends lost 9 bases and 0 bases, in that order; junction bases with no gene match: 5. The CDR3 has 15 amino acids. The CDR3 sequence is CASSLAGANTGELFF. CDR3 bases: TGTGCCAGTTCTTTAGCGGGGGCGAACACCGGGGAGCTGTTTTTT.

The chain links TRBV4-1 to TRBJ2-1; no reliable D call. Looked up from germline, CDR1 is MGHRA and CDR2 is YSYEKL. This CDR3 has 14 residues. Trimming removed 3 bases at V and 9 bases at J, with 15 bases between. Here the CDR3 DNA reads TGCGCCAGCAGCCATCCCCCACCCGTAAGTGAGCAGTTCTTC. Its protein is CASSHPPPVSEQFF.

The chain carries TRBV18 and TRBJ2-3; D possibly corresponds to TRBD1 (6 bases). CDR1 and CDR2 (germline): KGHSH, LQKENI. The length of the CDR3 is 14 residues. Trimming cost V 4 bases and J 2 bases, with 10 bases left between them. CDR3 region: CASSLQGNTDTQYF. The CDR3 DNA reads TGTGCCAGCTCACTACAGGGTAACACAGATACGCAGTATTTT.

This chain links TRBV5-1 with TRBJ1-2, with D possibly TRBD1 on 5 matching bases. CDR1 and CDR2 (germline): SGHRS, YFSETQ. V was pared by 4 bases and J by 4 bases, with 17 bases between. The CDR3 length is 15 residues. CDR3 sequence (DNA): TGCGCCAGCAGCCCCGGGACCGCTCTTCCCTATGGCTACACCTTC. Its translation is CASSPGTALPYGYTF.

In its sample, this clone was seen once. This sequence joins TRBV18 and TRBJ2-1, with 9 bases lining up with TRBD1. Germline assignment: CDR1 KGHSH and CDR2 LQKENI. The CDR3 consists of 15 residues. Trimming cost V 3 bases and J 7 bases; bases outside gene matches: 7. CDR3 amino acids: CASSPNRDRANEQFF. For the CDR3, the DNA is TGTGCCAGCTCACCTAATCGGGACAGGGCAAATGAGCAGTTCTTC.

The chain combines TRBV5-6 with TRBJ1-2, with D maybe TRBD1 (5 bases). CDR1 is SGHDT and CDR2 is YYEEEE in the germline V gene. V was clipped by 0 bases and J by 13 bases, with 10 bases between them. CDR3 length: 11 amino acids. CDR3: CASSLVRAVTF. As DNA, the CDR3 is TGTGCCAGCAGCTTGGTCAGGGCGGTCACCTTC.

This clone has just a few counts. This chain connects TRBV10-3 to TRBJ2-7; D possibly corresponds to TRBD2 (6 bases). CDR3 size: 14 residues. Trimming pared 3 bases from V and 5 bases from J, leaving 14 bases between. In germline, CDR1 is ENHRY, CDR2 SYGVKD. The DNA of the CDR3 is TGTGCCATCAGTGAAGGAGGAGGGTTCGACGAGCAGTACTTC. This gives the protein CAISEGGGFDEQYF.

This clone showed up just a few times. The chain couples TRBV19 to TRBJ1-5, with a weak D call TRBD1 (5 bases). The CDR3 runs 15 residues. Per the germline V gene, CDR1 is LNHDA and CDR2 is SQIVND (reference sequence). With 5 bases removed from V and 4 bases from J, the gap between germline ends came to 15 bases. The CDR3 sequence: CASSGVGAANQPQHF. In DNA, the CDR3 is TGTGCCAGTAGTGGGGTCGGGGCCGCTAATCAGCCCCAGCATTTT.

This clone was seen more than once but under ten times. The chain uses TRBV28 and TRBJ1-5, with D possibly TRBD1 on 6 matching bases. CDR3 length: 13 residues. The V end was cut by 8 bases, the J end by 2 bases, with 10 bases between. Germline CDR1 reads MDHEN; CDR2 reads SYDVKM. The CDR3 DNA sequence: TGTGCCAGCCTTAGACAGGGCAATCAGCCCCAGCATTTT. This encodes CASLRQGNQPQHF. The complete variable domain, with remaining parts taken from reference TRBV28 and TRBJ1-5, reads DVKVTQSSRYLVKRTGEKVFLECVQDMDHENMFWYRQDPGLGLRLIYFSYDVKMKEKGDIPEGYSVSREKKERFSLILESASTNQTSMYLCASLRQGNQPQHFGDGTRLSIL.

The chain combines TRBV6-6 with TRBJ1-2; tentatively, D is TRBD1 (6 bases). The ends were cut back, 6 bases at V and 0 bases at J, with 11 bases in the middle. The germline V gene has CDR1 MNHNY and CDR2 SVGAGI (reference sequence). The CDR3 totals 14 residues. The CDR3 is CASRTTGSNYGYTF. Here the CDR3 DNA reads TGTGCCAGCAGGACGACAGGTTCTAACTATGGCTACACCTTC.

The V call is TRBV5-4, the J call TRBJ1-6; D not certain. V was shortened by 5 bases and J by 5 bases, with 11 bases between the two germline ends. CDR3 length: 14 residues. Germline CDR1 and CDR2: SGHNT and YYREEE (reference sequence). The CDR3 loop is CASSLARDNSPLHF. Here the CDR3 DNA reads TGTGCCAGCAGTTTAGCAAGGGATAATTCACCCCTCCACTTT.

V gene TRBV10-3 combines with J gene TRBJ2-3; 7 bases fit TRBD2. The CDR3 is 16 residues long. The J segment lost 3 bases and the V segment lost 0 bases, leaving 6 bases of the junction unmatched. Germline CDR1 ENHRY, CDR2 SYGVKD. CDR3 DNA: TGTGCCATCAGTGAGTCGGCAGGGAGGGGTACAGATACGCAGTATTTT. As protein: CAISESAGRGTDTQYF.

For the CDR3, the DNA is TGTGCCAGTAGTATTGGTCCGGGGGCCATTCAGTACTTC. Translation gives CASSIGPGAIQYF. V usage is TRBV19 and J usage is TRBJ2-4; either TRBD1 or TRBD2 may fit D (6 bases each). The CDR3 totals 13 residues. The germline CDR1 and CDR2 sequences are LNHDA and SQIVND (reference sequence). V was shortened by 3 bases and J by 9 bases, with 12 bases between the two germline ends.